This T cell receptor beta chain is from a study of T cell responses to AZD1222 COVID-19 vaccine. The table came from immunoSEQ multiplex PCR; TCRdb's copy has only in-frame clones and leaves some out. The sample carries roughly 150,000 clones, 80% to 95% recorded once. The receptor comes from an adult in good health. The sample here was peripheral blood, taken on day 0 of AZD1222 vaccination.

In DNA form, the CDR3 reads TGCGCCAGCAGCCTTCCTTCCCGGGGCCTCGGGAATGAGCAGTTCTTC. This gives the protein CASSLPSRGLGNEQFF. The rearrangement joins TRBV5-1 to TRBJ2-1, with D perhaps given as TRBD1 or TRBD2 (5 bases each). CDR1 SGHRS and CDR2 YFSETQ come from the germline V gene. Trimming pared 4 bases from V and 7 bases from J, leaving 21 bases between. The CDR3 extends over 16 amino acids.